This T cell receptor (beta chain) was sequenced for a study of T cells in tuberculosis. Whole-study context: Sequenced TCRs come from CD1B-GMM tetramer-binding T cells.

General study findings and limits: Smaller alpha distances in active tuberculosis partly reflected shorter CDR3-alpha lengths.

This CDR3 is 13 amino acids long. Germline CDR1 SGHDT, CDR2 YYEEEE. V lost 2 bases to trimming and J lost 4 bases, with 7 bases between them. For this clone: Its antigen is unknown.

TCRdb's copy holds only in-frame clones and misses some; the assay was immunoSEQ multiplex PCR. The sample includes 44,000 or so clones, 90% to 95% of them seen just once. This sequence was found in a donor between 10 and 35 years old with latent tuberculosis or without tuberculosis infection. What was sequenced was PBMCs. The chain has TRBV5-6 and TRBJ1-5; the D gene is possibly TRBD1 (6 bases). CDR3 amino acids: CASSLRGNQPQHF. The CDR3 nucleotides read TGTGCCAGCAGCTTAAGGGGGAATCAGCCCCAGCATTTT.